The 11 T cell receptor beta chains below were found in one sample sequenced in a study of T and B cells in COVID-19 patients. BIOMED2 TRB-A/B primer pools were used in multiplex TRB PCR. TCRdb analysed the multiplex PCR reads with MiXCR anew, one entry per CDR3 protein. Among 5,500 to 8,000 distinct CDR3 sequences listed, about a third were seen once. Blood genomic DNA input for TRB amplification was 250-500 ng. Sequences were obtained from blood. The receptors were sampled from a human donor who had recovered from COVID-19.

The gene calls are TRBV6-4 and TRBJ2-3; 9 positions agree with TRBD2. Germline trimming cut 0 bases from V and 0 bases from J; bases unmatched to any gene: 1. The CDR3 extends over 16 amino acids. Germline V lookup: CDR1 MRHNA, CDR2 SNTAGT. The CDR3 reads CASSDSSGGSTDTQYF. CDR3 nucleotide sequence: TGTGCCAGCAGTGACTCAAGCGGGGGGAGCACAGATACGCAGTATTTT.

This clonotype was seen a handful of times. The chain joins TRBV6-1 to TRBJ2-3; 10 nucleotides agree with TRBD2. Looked up from germline, CDR1 is MNHNS and CDR2 is SASEGT. Trimming cost V 1 base and J 4 bases; bases outside gene matches: 11. The CDR3 is 18 amino acids. CDR3 nucleotides: TGTGCCAGCAGTGAAGTAATAAGCGGGGGGGCGATTGCAGATACGCAGTATTTT. Residues: CASSEVISGGAIADTQYF.

This clonotype was found a few times. The chain links TRBV20-1 to TRBJ2-3, with 9 bases lining up with TRBD2. The germline V gene has CDR1 DFQATT and CDR2 SNEGSKA (reference sequence). With V trimmed by 1 base and J by 7 bases, 15 bases remained unmatched. The CDR3 has 17 residues. Here the CDR3 DNA reads TGCAGTGCTAGAGCTTGGCGGGCTGCGGGGGGGATCAATACGCAGTATTTT. As protein: CSARAWRAAGGINTQYF.

The rearrangement joins TRBV27 to TRBJ1-2; D unresolved. Germline-derived CDR1 and CDR2 are MNHEY and SMNVEV (reference sequence). CDR3 size: 13 residues. Trimming took 4 bases from V and 5 from J, leaving 11 bases between them. The DNA of the CDR3 is TGTGCCAGCAGTTCACTACTGGGGTATGGCTACACCTTC. Amino acid sequence: CASSSLLGYGYTF.

The CDR3 DNA reads TGTGCCAGTAGTGGGCCAGGGCTAGGCTATGGCTACACCTTC. Residues: CASSGPGLGYGYTF. This rearrangement joins TRBV19 to TRBJ1-2, with TRBD1 as a possible D gene (5 bases). V was trimmed by 5 bases and J by 4 bases, leaving 14 bases between them. Germline V gene data show CDR1 as LNHDA and CDR2 as SQIVND (reference sequence). CDR3 length: 14 amino acids.

The V gene is TRBV10-3, the J gene TRBJ2-3, with D maybe TRBD1 (5 bases). V shed 2 bases and J shed 4 bases, with 7 bases lying between them. CDR1 and CDR2 from the germline V gene are ENHRY and SYGVKD. This CDR3 region has 13 residues. This chain's CDR3 is CAISEGASDTQYF. DNA for the CDR3: TGTGCCATCAGTGAGGGGGCGTCAGATACGCAGTATTTT.

This clonotype has only a few counts. The chain uses TRBV18 and TRBJ1-2; D gene ambiguous. The germline V and J ends were trimmed by 0 bases and 7 bases, with 9 bases remaining between them. The CDR3 sequence is 13 residues long. CDR1 and CDR2 from the germline V gene are KGHSH and LQKENI. For the CDR3, the DNA is TGTGCCAGCTCACCACCGTCTGGGTTTGGCTACACCTTC. Its protein product is CASSPPSGFGYTF.

This clonotype has only a few counts. V is TRBV6-2 or TRBV6-3 and J is TRBJ1-2, with 7 bases aligning to TRBD1. CDR1 and CDR2 (germline): MNHEY, SVGEGT. The V segment lost 6 bases and the J segment 6 bases; nucleotides outside the gene matches: 7. This CDR3 spans 13 amino acids. The CDR3 region is CASSLQGPNGYTF. CDR3 nucleotide sequence: TGTGCCAGCAGCCTACAGGGGCCAAATGGCTACACCTTC.

For this clonotype: This may arise from a read error, as a much more abundant clone is one base away. The chain uses TRBV6-4 and TRBJ2-2; 10 bases are shared with TRBD1. Germline-derived CDR1 and CDR2 are MRHNA and SNTAGT. V was pared by 9 bases and J by 1 base, with 8 bases of the junction left unmatched. CDR3 length: 16 residues. CDR3 coding DNA: TGTGCCAGAAGCCGACAGGGGGCTATGAACACCGGGGAGCTGTTTTTT. Translating it yields CARSRQGAMNTGELFF.

The V and J genes are TRBV5-1 and TRBJ2-7, with no clear D. The V end lost 0 bases, the J end lost 3 bases, and 4 bases lay between the germline ends. This CDR3 region has 12 residues. CDR1 and CDR2 (germline): SGHRS, YFSETQ. CDR3 residues: CASSLDLYEQYF. CDR3 bases: TGCGCCAGCAGCTTGGACCTCTACGAGCAGTACTTC.

This clonotype was observed a few times. This chain links TRBV10-3 with TRBJ1-2, with a possible D match to TRBD1 (5 bases). Germline loops: CDR1 ENHRY, CDR2 SYGVKD. V dropped 2 bases and J dropped 4 bases, with 8 bases sitting between them. The CDR3 has 13 amino acids. CDR3 sequence: CAISEGDRYGYTF. For the CDR3, the DNA is TGTGCCATCAGTGAGGGGGACCGCTATGGCTACACCTTC.